The clone carrying this T cell receptor beta chain was counted once. These data come from a study of shared clonotypes between healthy human individuals. Trimming shortened V by 4 bases and J by 1 base, and 10 bases separated the two germline ends. CDR3 length: 14 residues. Germline V gives CDR1 MNHEY, CDR2 SMNVEV (reference sequence). TCRdb's table, derived via immunoSEQ multiplex PCR, lists solely in-frame clones and lacks some. The sample has around 600,000 clones, around 96% seen once. Naivety among CD8 cells was defined by CD45RO negativity and positive CCR7 selection, thereby excluding terminally differentiated effector memory CD45RA+ cells.

The genes are TRBV27 and TRBJ1-2; tentative D call: TRBD1 (5 bases). Source material: naive CD8+ T cells sorted from blood. The sequence came from a woman in her twenties or thirties in good health. The CDR3 nucleotides read TGTGCCAGCAGTTCCCTCGGGGGTAACTATGGCTACACCTTC. Translating gives CASSSLGGNYGYTF.